This TCR beta chain was observed in a study of cytomegalovirus exposure and HLA in healthy donors. The CDR3 has 13 amino acids. Trimming left V 4 bases short and J 6 bases short, with 11 bases between. The germline CDR1 and CDR2 sequences are SGDLS and YYNGEE. Remarks on this clone: Antigen specificity is unknown.

Notes on the study in general: Cytomegalovirus association was listed for about 160 TCR beta chains. It was likely that a cluster of highly shared sequence variants was a sequencing artifact. Specific recognition of CMV antigens was confirmed in vitro for a few chains (all CMV-associated). CMV serostatus was the only recorded immune exposure for donors.

Primers for the PCR totalled 60 Vbeta and 13 Jbeta. Repertoires were generated with immunoSEQ multiplex PCR, while TCRdb's copy carries only in-frame clones and drops some. The sample carries approximately 210,000 clones, 60% to 80% recorded once. Sequencing was performed on PBMCs. The receptor was isolated from a male donor in good health and CMV-seronegative. The chain employs TRBV9 and TRBJ2-1; maybe TRBD2 (5 bases). CDR3 nucleotides: TGTGCCAGCAGCCCCAGTAGCGTCAATGAGCAGTTCTTC. This encodes CASSPSSVNEQFF. The full variable domain, completed using reference TRBV9 and TRBJ2-1, is DSGVTQTPKHLITATGQRVTLRCSPRSGDLSVYWYQQSLDQGLQFLIQYYNGEERAKGNILERFSAQQFPDLHSELNLSSLELGDSALYFCASSPSSVNEQFFGPGTRLTVL.